This T cell receptor (beta chain) was observed in a study of T cell responses to AZD1222 COVID-19 vaccine. Study-wide context: Pooling was applied to second doses at about 4 or about 12 weeks. Whole-study results and caveats: Regions 160-218 and 743-854 held dominance among vaccine-associated CD4 TCRs, which spanned spike. Seropositive AZD1222 recipients at baseline numbered only five to seven. The donors showed a predominance of white British ancestry and of females, with possible underestimation of clonal diversity.

The repertoire was sequenced with immunoSEQ multiplex PCR; TCRdb's copy has only in-frame clones and lacks some. The data show about 160,000 clones, roughly 90% seen once. V was clipped by 7 bases and J by 5 bases, with 11 bases between them. CDR3 length: 12 residues. Per germline, CDR1 GTSNPN and CDR2 SVGIG (reference sequence). On this clone: Its matching antigen is unknown.

The chain carries TRBV30 and TRBJ1-4, with D perhaps TRBD1 (5 bases). Source: peripheral blood, taken on day 0 of AZD1222 vaccination. The source of this sequence is an adult in good health. The CDR3 DNA reads as TGTGCCTACCAAAGGGGCAATGAAAAACTGTTTTTT. As protein: CAYQRGNEKLFF.